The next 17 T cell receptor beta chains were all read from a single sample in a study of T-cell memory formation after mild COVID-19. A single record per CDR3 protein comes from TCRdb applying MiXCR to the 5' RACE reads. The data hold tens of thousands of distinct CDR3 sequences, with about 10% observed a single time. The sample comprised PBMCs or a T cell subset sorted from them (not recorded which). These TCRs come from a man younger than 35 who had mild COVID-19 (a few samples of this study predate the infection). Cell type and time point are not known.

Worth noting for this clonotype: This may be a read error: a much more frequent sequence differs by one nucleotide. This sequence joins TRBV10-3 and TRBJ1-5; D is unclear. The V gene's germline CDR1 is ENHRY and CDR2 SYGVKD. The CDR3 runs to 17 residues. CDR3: CQASARRRPRSNQPQHF. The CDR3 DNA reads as TGTCAAGCATCCGCTAGGAGGAGGCCTCGAAGCAATCAGCCCCAGCATTTT.

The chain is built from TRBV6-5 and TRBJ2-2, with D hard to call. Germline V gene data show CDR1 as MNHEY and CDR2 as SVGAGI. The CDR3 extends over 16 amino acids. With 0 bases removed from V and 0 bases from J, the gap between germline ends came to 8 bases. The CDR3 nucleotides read TGTGCCAGCAGTTACTCCTACCAAGCGAACACCGGGGAGCTGTTTTTT. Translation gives CASSYSYQANTGELFF.

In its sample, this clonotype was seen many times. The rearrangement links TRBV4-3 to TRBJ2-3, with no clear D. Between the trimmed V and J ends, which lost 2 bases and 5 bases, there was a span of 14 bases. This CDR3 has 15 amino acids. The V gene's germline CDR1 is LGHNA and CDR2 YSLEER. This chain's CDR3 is CASSQLVGRKDTQYF. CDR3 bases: TGCGCCAGCAGCCAACTCGTCGGAAGGAAAGATACGCAGTATTTT.

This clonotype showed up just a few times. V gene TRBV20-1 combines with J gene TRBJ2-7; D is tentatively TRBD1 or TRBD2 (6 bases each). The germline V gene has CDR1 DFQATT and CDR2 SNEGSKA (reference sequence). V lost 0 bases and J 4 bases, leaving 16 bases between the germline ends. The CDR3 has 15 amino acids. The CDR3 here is CSAREGRGPGYEQYV. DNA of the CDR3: TGCAGTGCTAGAGAGGGACGGGGGCCAGGTTACGAGCAGTACGTC.

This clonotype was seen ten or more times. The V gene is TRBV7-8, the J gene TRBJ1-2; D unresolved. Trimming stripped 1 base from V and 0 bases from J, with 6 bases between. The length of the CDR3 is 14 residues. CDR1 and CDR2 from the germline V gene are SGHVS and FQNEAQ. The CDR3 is CASSLGSANYGYTF. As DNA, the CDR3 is TGTGCCAGCAGCTTAGGGTCAGCTAACTATGGCTACACCTTC.

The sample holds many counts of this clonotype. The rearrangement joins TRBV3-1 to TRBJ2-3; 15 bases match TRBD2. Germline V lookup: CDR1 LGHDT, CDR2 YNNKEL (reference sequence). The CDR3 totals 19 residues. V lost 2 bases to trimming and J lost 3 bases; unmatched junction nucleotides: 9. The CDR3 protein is CASSQKGLAGGLRTDTQYF. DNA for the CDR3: TGTGCCAGCAGCCAAAAGGGACTAGCGGGGGGCCTTCGAACAGATACGCAGTATTTT.

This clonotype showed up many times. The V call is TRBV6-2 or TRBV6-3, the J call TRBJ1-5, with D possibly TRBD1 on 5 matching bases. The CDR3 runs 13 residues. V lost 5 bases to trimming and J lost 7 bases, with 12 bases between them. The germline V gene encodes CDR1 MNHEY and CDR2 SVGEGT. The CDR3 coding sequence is TGTGCCAGCAGTCAGTCCAGGGACCAGCCCCAGCATTTT. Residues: CASSQSRDQPQHF.

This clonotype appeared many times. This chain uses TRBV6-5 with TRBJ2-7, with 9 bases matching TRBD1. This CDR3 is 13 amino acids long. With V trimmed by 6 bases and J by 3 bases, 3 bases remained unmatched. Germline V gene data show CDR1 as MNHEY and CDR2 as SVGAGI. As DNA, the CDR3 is TGTGCCAGCAGGCCGGGACAGGGCTACGAGCAGTACTTC. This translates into CASRPGQGYEQYF.

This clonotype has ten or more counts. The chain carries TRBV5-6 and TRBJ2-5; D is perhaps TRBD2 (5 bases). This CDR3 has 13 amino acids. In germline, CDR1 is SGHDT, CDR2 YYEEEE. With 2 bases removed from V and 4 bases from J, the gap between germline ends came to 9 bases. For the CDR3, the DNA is TGTGCCAGCAGCTTACGGGGTGCAGAGACCCAGTACTTC. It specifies CASSLRGAETQYF.

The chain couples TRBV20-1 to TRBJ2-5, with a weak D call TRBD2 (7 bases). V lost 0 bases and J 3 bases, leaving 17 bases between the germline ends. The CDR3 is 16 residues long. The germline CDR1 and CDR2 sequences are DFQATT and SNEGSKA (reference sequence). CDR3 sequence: CSARDLRGGAEETQYF. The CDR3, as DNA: TGCAGTGCTAGAGATCTAAGGGGGGGGGCTGAAGAGACCCAGTACTTC.

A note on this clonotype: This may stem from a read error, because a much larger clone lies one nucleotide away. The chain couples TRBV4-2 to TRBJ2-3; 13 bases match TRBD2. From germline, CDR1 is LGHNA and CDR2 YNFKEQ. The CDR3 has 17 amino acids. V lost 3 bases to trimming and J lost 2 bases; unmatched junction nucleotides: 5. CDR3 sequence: CASSQGLAGCVTDTQYF. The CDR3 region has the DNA TGTGCCAGCAGCCAGGGACTAGCGGGGTGTGTCACAGATACGCAGTATTTT.

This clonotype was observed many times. The CDR3 DNA sequence: TGTGCCAGCAGGACAATTAATCAGCCCCAGCATTTT. Residues: CASRTINQPQHF. V usage is TRBV6-2 or TRBV6-3 and J usage is TRBJ1-5; D is unresolved. Germline V gene data show CDR1 as MNHEY and CDR2 as SVGEGT. Trimming stripped 6 bases from V and 4 bases from J, with 7 bases between. CDR3 size: 12 residues.

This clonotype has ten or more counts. The CDR3 spells CSARGGSGGRYTDTQYF. The DNA for the CDR3 is TGCAGTGCTAGAGGGGGTAGCGGGGGGCGTTACACAGATACGCAGTATTTT. This chain joins TRBV20-1 and TRBJ2-3; TRBD2 agrees at 10 bases. Unmatched junction bases numbered 9, after V lost 1 base and J lost 2 bases. CDR1 and CDR2 (germline): DFQATT, SNEGSKA (reference sequence). The CDR3 sequence is 17 residues long.

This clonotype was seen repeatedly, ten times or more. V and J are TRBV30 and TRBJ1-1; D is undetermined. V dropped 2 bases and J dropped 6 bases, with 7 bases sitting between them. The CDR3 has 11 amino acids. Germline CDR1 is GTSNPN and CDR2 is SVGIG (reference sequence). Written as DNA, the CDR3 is TGTGCCTGGAGTTCCCGTGCTGAAGCTTTCTTT. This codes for CAWSSRAEAFF.

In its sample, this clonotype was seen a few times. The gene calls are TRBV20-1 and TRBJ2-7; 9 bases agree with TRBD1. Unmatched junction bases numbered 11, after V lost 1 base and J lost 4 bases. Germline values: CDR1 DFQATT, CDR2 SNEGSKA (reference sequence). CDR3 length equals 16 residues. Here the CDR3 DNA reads TGCAGTGCTAGAGGCGGGACAGGGTTCCCGACATACGAGCAGTACGTC. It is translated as CSARGGTGFPTYEQYV.

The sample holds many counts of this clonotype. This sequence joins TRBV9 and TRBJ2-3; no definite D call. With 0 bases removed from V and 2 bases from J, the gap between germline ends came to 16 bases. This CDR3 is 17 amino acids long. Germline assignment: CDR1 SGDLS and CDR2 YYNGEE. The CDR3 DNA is TGTGCCAGCAGCGTAGCATTCGCGGCTAGAGTCACAGATACGCAGTATTTT. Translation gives CASSVAFAARVTDTQYF.

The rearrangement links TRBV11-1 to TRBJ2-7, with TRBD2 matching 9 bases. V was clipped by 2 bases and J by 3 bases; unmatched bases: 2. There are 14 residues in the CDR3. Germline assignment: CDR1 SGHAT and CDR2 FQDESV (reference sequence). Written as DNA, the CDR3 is TGTGCCAGCAGCTTACTAGCGGGGAGCTACGAGCAGTACTTC. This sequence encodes CASSLLAGSYEQYF.